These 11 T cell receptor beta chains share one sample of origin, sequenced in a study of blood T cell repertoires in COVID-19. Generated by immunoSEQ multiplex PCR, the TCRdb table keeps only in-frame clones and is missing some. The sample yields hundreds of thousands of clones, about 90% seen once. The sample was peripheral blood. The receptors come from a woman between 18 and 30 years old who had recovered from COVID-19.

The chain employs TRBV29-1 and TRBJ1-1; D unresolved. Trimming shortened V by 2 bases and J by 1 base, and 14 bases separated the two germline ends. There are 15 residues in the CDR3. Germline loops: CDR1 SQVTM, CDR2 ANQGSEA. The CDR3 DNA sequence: TGCAGCGTTGAATCTTTCCCTCGGGGGAACACTGAAGCTTTCTTT. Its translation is CSVESFPRGNTEAFF.

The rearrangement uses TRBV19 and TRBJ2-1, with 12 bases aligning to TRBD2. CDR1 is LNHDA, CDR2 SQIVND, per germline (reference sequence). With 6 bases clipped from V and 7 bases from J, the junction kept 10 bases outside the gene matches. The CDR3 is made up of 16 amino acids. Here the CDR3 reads CASRLTGTSGFNEQFF. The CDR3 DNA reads TGTGCCAGTAGACTAACCGGGACTAGCGGGTTTAATGAGCAGTTCTTC.

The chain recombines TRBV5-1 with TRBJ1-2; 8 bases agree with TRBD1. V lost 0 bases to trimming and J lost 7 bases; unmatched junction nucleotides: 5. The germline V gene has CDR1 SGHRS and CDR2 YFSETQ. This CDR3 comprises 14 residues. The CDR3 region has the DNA TGCGCCAGCAGCTTGGGACAGGGGTTGGGTGGCTACACCTTC. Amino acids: CASSLGQGLGGYTF.

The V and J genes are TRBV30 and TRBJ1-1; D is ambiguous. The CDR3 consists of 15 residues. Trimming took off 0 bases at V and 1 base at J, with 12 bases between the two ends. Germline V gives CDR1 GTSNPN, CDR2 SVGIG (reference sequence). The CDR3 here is CAWSVHLEGNTEAFF. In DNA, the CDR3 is TGTGCCTGGAGTGTACACCTGGAGGGGAACACTGAAGCTTTCTTT.

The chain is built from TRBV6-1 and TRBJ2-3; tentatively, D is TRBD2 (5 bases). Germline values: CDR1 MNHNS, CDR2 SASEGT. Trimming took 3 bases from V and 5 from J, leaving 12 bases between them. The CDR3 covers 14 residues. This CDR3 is CASSDFRRLDTQYF. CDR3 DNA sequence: TGTGCCAGCAGTGATTTTAGGAGGTTAGATACGCAGTATTTT.

Here the CDR3 reads CATSDPGTGPGETQYF. CDR3 coding DNA: TGTGCCACCAGTGACCCCGGGACAGGACCCGGAGAGACCCAGTACTTC. The rearrangement uses TRBV24-1 and TRBJ2-5, with 8 bases matching TRBD1. The germline V gene encodes CDR1 KGHDR and CDR2 SFDVKD. This CDR3 comprises 16 residues. V lost 4 bases to trimming and J lost 4 bases; unmatched junction nucleotides: 10.

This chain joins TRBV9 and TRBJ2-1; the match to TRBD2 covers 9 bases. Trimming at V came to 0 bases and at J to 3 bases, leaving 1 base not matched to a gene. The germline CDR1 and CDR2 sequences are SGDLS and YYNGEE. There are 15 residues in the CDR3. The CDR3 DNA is TGTGCCAGCAGCGTAGCAGCGGGGGGCTACAATGAGCAGTTCTTC. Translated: CASSVAAGGYNEQFF.

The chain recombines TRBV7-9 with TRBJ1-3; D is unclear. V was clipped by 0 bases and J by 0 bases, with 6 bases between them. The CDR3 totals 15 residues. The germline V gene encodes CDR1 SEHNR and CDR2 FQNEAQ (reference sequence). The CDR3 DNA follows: TGTGCCAGCAGCTTAGCCGGGTACTCTGGAAACACCATATATTTT. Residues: CASSLAGYSGNTIYF.

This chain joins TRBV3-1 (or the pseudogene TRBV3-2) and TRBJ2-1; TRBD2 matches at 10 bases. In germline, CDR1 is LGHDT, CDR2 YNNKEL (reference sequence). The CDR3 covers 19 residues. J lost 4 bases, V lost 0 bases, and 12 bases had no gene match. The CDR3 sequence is CASSQEAGTSATPYNEQFF. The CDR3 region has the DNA TGTGCCAGCAGCCAAGAAGCCGGGACTAGCGCCACACCGTACAATGAGCAGTTCTTC.

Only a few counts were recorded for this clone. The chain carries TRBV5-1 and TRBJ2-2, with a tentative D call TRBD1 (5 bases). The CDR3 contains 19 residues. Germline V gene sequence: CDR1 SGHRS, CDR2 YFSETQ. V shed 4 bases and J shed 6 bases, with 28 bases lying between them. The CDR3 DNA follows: TGCGCCAGCAGCCGGACCCCCCCCCAACAGGCGAGAGAATCCGGGGAGCTGTTTTTT. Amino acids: CASSRTPPQQARESGELFF.

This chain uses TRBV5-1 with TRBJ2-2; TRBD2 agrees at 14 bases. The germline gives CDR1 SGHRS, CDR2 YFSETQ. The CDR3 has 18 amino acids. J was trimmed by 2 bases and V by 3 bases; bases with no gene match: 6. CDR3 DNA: TGCGCCAGCAGCTGGACGGGACTAGCGGGAGCAAACACCGGGGAGCTGTTTTTT. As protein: CASSWTGLAGANTGELFF.